This T cell receptor (beta chain) stems from a study of blood T cell repertoires in COVID-19. TCRdb's copy holds only in-frame clones and misses some; the assay was immunoSEQ multiplex PCR. Of 250,000 to 300,000 clones in the sample, approximately 81% were seen once. This CDR3 is 13 amino acids long. Trimming cost V 6 bases and J 5 bases, with 13 bases left between them. Per germline, CDR1 MDHEN and CDR2 SYDVKM. The sample taken for sequencing was peripheral blood. The chain uses TRBV28 and TRBJ2-5, with D possibly being TRBD2 (7 bases). The clonotype originates from a woman aged 55-69 years with active or convalescent COVID-19. The CDR3 bases are TGTGCCAGCAGGATTGGGGGGGCGGAGACCCAGTACTTC. This sequence encodes CASRIGGAETQYF.